The 28 T cell receptor beta chains in this list originate from one sample, sequenced in a study of T cell responses to AZD1222 COVID-19 vaccine. The protocol was immunoSEQ multiplex PCR, while the TCRdb copy is restricted to in-frame clones and leaves out a portion. The table has some 110,000 clones, over 75% seen once. The sequences come from peripheral blood, collected on day 0 of MenACWY control vaccination. The receptors were sampled from an adult in good health.

The chain is built from TRBV7-8 and TRBJ2-7; TRBD1 aligns across 7 bases. In germline, CDR1 is SGHVS, CDR2 FQNEAQ. This CDR3 is 15 amino acids long. The V and J ends lost 5 bases and 2 bases, in that order; junction bases with no gene match: 9. DNA of the CDR3: TGTGCCAGCAGCCCCCTGACAGGGCCCACCTACGAGCAGTACTTC. Translated, it gives CASSPLTGPTYEQYF.

The chain uses TRBV4-2 and TRBJ1-5; D possibly corresponds to TRBD1 (6 bases). V was shortened by 1 base and J by 2 bases, with 15 bases between the two germline ends. The CDR3 covers 17 residues. Per the germline V gene, CDR1 is LGHNA and CDR2 is YNFKEQ. DNA of the CDR3: TGTGCCAGCAGCCAAGCTGGACAGAAAGGTGGCAATCAGCCCCAGCATTTT. It translates to CASSQAGQKGGNQPQHF.

The chain links TRBV4-1 to TRBJ2-7; no firm D call. The V end was cut by 1 base, the J end by 3 bases, with 7 bases between. Germline V lookup: CDR1 MGHRA, CDR2 YSYEKL. The CDR3 is 13 residues long. The CDR3 protein is CASSQVENYEQYF. In DNA form, the CDR3 reads TGCGCCAGCAGCCAAGTTGAGAACTACGAGCAGTACTTC.

This sequence joins TRBV5-1 and TRBJ1-2, with no clear D. This CDR3 region has 13 residues. The ends were cut back, 2 bases at V and 8 bases at J, with 13 bases in the middle. Per the germline V gene, CDR1 is SGHRS and CDR2 is YFSETQ. The CDR3 spells CASSFTRAYGYTF. The CDR3 bases are TGCGCCAGCAGCTTCACAAGGGCCTACGGCTACACCTTC.

J is TRBJ1-5 and V is TRBV19; D is possibly TRBD1 (5 bases). CDR3 length equals 15 residues. V gave up 2 bases and J gave up 1 base, with 9 bases separating them. Germline-derived CDR1 and CDR2 are LNHDA and SQIVND (reference sequence). CDR3 in DNA: TGTGCCAGTAGTATACAGGGTTTAAGCAATCAGCCCCAGCATTTT. Translated, it gives CASSIQGLSNQPQHF.

The chain recombines TRBV6-5 with TRBJ1-2, with D maybe TRBD1 (5 bases). Trimming left V 8 bases short and J 4 bases short, with 11 bases between. The CDR3 spans 12 residues. Germline V gene sequence: CDR1 MNHEY, CDR2 SVGAGI. In DNA, the CDR3 is TGTGCCAGCTGGGACCAGAGCTATGGCTACACCTTC. Its protein is CASWDQSYGYTF.

The chain employs TRBV7-6 and TRBJ2-7; the match to TRBD1 covers 9 bases. The CDR3 sequence is 19 residues long. Trimming removed 2 bases from V and 5 bases from J; junction bases left unmatched: 19. Germline loops: CDR1 SGHVS, CDR2 FNYEAQ. CDR3: CASSLYDISRTGVSNEQYF. The DNA of the CDR3 is TGTGCCAGCAGCTTATACGACATTTCCCGGACAGGGGTTTCCAACGAGCAGTACTTC.

J is TRBJ2-7 and V is TRBV5-5, with 10 bases that match TRBD1. J gave up 4 bases and V 4 bases, and 8 bases lay outside the gene matches. Germline V gene lookup returns CDR1 SGHKS and CDR2 YYEKEE (reference sequence). The CDR3 totals 15 residues. CDR3 amino acids: CASSHSRDRGYEQYF. The CDR3 DNA reads TGTGCCAGCAGCCACAGCCGGGACAGGGGTTACGAGCAGTACTTC.

The chain carries TRBV4-3 and TRBJ1-6, with 8 bases aligning to TRBD1. The J segment lost 7 bases and the V segment lost 4 bases, leaving 15 bases of the junction unmatched. Germline-derived CDR1 and CDR2 are LGHNA and YSLEER. This CDR3 spans 18 amino acids. CDR3 amino acids: CASSPDPGSAGGNSPLHF. Written as DNA, the CDR3 is TGCGCCAGCAGCCCCGACCCCGGTTCCGCAGGGGGCAATTCACCCCTCCACTTT.

J is TRBJ1-2 and V is TRBV29-1; D not certain. Trimming took 3 bases from V and 8 from J, leaving 13 bases between them. The CDR3 spans 12 residues. The germline V gene has CDR1 SQVTM and CDR2 ANQGSEA. The CDR3: CSVEDLLAGYTF. For the CDR3, the DNA is TGCAGCGTTGAGGACCTCCTTGCGGGCTACACCTTC.

The chain combines TRBV5-1 with TRBJ2-2; TRBD2 agrees at 13 bases. Germline V gene lookup returns CDR1 SGHRS and CDR2 YFSETQ. The CDR3 runs 18 residues. With V trimmed by 3 bases and J by 1 base, 6 bases remained unmatched. The CDR3 reads CASSYGLAGAMNTGELFF. In DNA form, the CDR3 reads TGCGCCAGCAGCTACGGACTAGCGGGGGCGATGAACACCGGGGAGCTGTTTTTT.

J is TRBJ1-2 and V is TRBV4-3; D is possibly TRBD1 (5 bases). V was shortened by 0 bases and J by 8 bases, with 16 bases between the two germline ends. CDR3 length equals 15 residues. From germline, CDR1 is LGHNA and CDR2 YSLEER. The CDR3 sequence is CASSQEAAGLGGYTF. Here the CDR3 DNA reads TGCGCCAGCAGCCAAGAGGCGGCGGGGCTGGGCGGCTACACCTTC.

This sequence joins TRBV18 and TRBJ1-3; 7 bases fit TRBD1. There are 16 residues in the CDR3. J gave up 0 bases and V 3 bases, and 5 bases lay outside the gene matches. CDR1 KGHSH and CDR2 LQKENI come from the germline V gene. The chain's CDR3 is CASSPKTGPSGNTIYF. CDR3 in DNA: TGTGCCAGCTCACCCAAGACAGGGCCCTCTGGAAACACCATATATTTT.

V gene TRBV3-1 (or the pseudogene TRBV3-2) combines with J gene TRBJ1-4, with 8 bases identical to TRBD1. This CDR3 is built from 15 residues. The V and J ends lost 8 bases and 8 bases, in that order; junction bases with no gene match: 13. Germline loops: CDR1 LGHDT, CDR2 YNNKEL (reference sequence). The CDR3 DNA reads TGTGCCAGCCGTCCCCGGGGGACAGGCAAAGAAAAACTGTTTTTT. It is translated as CASRPRGTGKEKLFF.

The chain couples TRBV29-1 to TRBJ2-7; D unresolved. Germline V gives CDR1 SQVTM, CDR2 ANQGSEA. The CDR3 loop spans 13 amino acids. The CDR3 DNA reads as TGCGTACGCCGTGGGCCGCCAACCTACGAGCAGTACTTC. Its translation is CVRRGPPTYEQYF.

V is TRBV11-2 and J is TRBJ1-2, with D perhaps matching TRBD1 (5 bases). Between the trimmed V and J ends, which lost 5 bases and 8 bases, there was a span of 18 bases. The CDR3 totals 14 residues. Germline V gives CDR1 SGHAT, CDR2 FQNNGV. The CDR3 nucleotides are TGTGCCAGCAGCCTCGTTTTGGGGGGTCGGGGCTACACCTTC. Translation gives CASSLVLGGRGYTF.

This rearrangement joins TRBV9 to TRBJ2-2; D gene uncertain. V lost 1 base and J lost 6, with 4 bases in between. The CDR3 is made up of 12 amino acids. Germline assignment: CDR1 SGDLS and CDR2 YYNGEE. CDR3 DNA: TGTGCCAGCAGCGTATTGCCCGGGGAGCTGTTTTTT. Translating it yields CASSVLPGELFF.

This chain connects TRBV14 to TRBJ2-1, with 9 bases fitting TRBD1. V lost 5 bases, J lost 3 bases, and 5 bases stayed unmatched. CDR1 and CDR2 (germline): SGHDN, FVKESK. The CDR3 length is 15 residues. The CDR3 region is CASSSGTGFYNEQFF. The CDR3 DNA follows: TGTGCCAGCAGCTCCGGGACAGGGTTCTACAATGAGCAGTTCTTC.

The chain links TRBV12-3 or TRBV12-4 to TRBJ1-6, with D possibly TRBD1 on 5 matching bases. The V gene lost 5 bases and the J gene lost 13 bases, with 12 bases spanning the gap. CDR3 length equals 12 residues. The CDR3 DNA is TGTGCCAGCAGTCCGGACACTTCCCCCCTCCACTTT. This sequence encodes CASSPDTSPLHF.

The chain has TRBV23-1 and TRBJ2-2; the match to TRBD2 covers 11 bases. TRBV23-1 is reported as an ORF; its role is uncertain. With V trimmed by 1 base and J by 0 bases, 10 bases remained unmatched. This CDR3 region has 20 residues. The CDR3 DNA reads as TGCGCCAGCAGTCAATTCGAGGTAGCGGGGGGGCTCGCGAACACCGGGGAGCTGTTTTTT. This translates into CASSQFEVAGGLANTGELFF.

The chain is built from TRBV4-1 and TRBJ2-3; no definite D call. Germline assignment: CDR1 MGHRA and CDR2 YSYEKL. The CDR3 is 14 amino acids. The V end was cut by 6 bases, the J end by 4 bases, with 14 bases between. Here the CDR3 reads CASSPTRISDTQYF. The CDR3 region has the DNA TGCGCCAGCAGTCCCACGAGGATCTCAGATACGCAGTATTTT.

This clone was picked up a small number of times. V usage is TRBV19 and J usage is TRBJ1-1, with 7 nucleotides matching TRBD1. Germline V gene lookup returns CDR1 LNHDA and CDR2 SQIVND (reference sequence). The V segment lost 3 bases and the J segment 10 bases; nucleotides outside the gene matches: 8. The CDR3 spans 13 residues. CDR3: CASSMATGLGAFF. CDR3 sequence (DNA): TGTGCCAGTAGTATGGCGACAGGGCTTGGAGCTTTCTTT.

The chain couples TRBV5-4 to TRBJ2-1, with 7 bases lining up with TRBD1. The V gene end was trimmed by 4 bases and the J gene end by 3 bases; junction bases not matched to a gene: 10. The CDR3 spans 16 residues. Germline CDR1 is SGHNT and CDR2 is YYREEE (reference sequence). The CDR3 nucleotides read TGTGCCAGCAGCCCGCCCGGGACAGACTTCTACAATGAGCAGTTCTTC. Its translation is CASSPPGTDFYNEQFF.

This clone occurred once. This chain joins TRBV23-1 and TRBJ2-5; D might be TRBD2 (6 bases). TRBV23-1 is labeled an ORF, and its function is uncertain. This CDR3 has 16 residues. Trimming removed 6 bases from V and 7 bases from J, with 24 bases in between. CDR3 sequence: CASSQTGGVIIMTQYF. For the CDR3, the DNA is TGCGCCAGCAGCCAAACTGGCGGGGTTATTATAATGACCCAGTACTTC.

This chain uses TRBV19 with TRBJ1-2; D is ambiguous. This CDR3 comprises 13 residues. Germline lookup yields CDR1 LNHDA and CDR2 SQIVND (reference sequence). V was trimmed by 0 bases and J by 2 bases, leaving 4 bases between them. CDR3: CASSIDQNYGYTF. CDR3 DNA: TGTGCCAGTAGTATAGACCAGAACTATGGCTACACCTTC. Using reference TRBV19 and TRBJ1-2 for the parts outside the CDR3, the full variable domain is DGGITQSPKYLFRKEGQNVTLSCEQNLNHDAMYWYRQDPGQGLRLIYYSQIVNDFQKGDIAEGYSVSREKKESFPLTVTSAQKNPTAFYLCASSIDQNYGYTFGSGTRLTVV.

The CDR3 sequence is CASSSLTGLNQPQHF. The CDR3, as DNA: TGTGCCAGCAGCTCATTGACAGGACTAAATCAGCCCCAGCATTTT. The chain recombines TRBV7-8 with TRBJ1-5; TRBD1 is a possible D gene (6 bases). The germline V gene has CDR1 SGHVS and CDR2 FQNEAQ. The CDR3 has 15 residues. V lost 4 bases and J lost 4, with 14 bases in between.

The chain combines TRBV28 with TRBJ2-4; no clear D. Between the trimmed V and J ends, which lost 9 bases and 0 bases, there was a span of 6 bases. Germline loops: CDR1 MDHEN, CDR2 SYDVKM. CDR3 size: 12 residues. In DNA form, the CDR3 reads TGTGCCAGTTGTGAAGCCAAAAACATTCAGTACTTC. Its protein product is CASCEAKNIQYF.

The gene calls are TRBV6-1 and TRBJ1-1; 12 bases agree with TRBD1. CDR3 size: 16 residues. The V gene end was trimmed by 3 bases and the J gene end by 5 bases; junction bases not matched to a gene: 7. Germline V lookup: CDR1 MNHNS, CDR2 SASEGT. The CDR3 DNA follows: TGTGCCAGCAGTGATCCGGGACAGGGGGCGAGAACTGAAGCTTTCTTT. It yields the protein CASSDPGQGARTEAFF.